Below, 23 T cell receptor beta chains from the same sample are listed, as sequenced in a study of Ad26.COV2.S vaccination and SARS-CoV-2 variants. Regarding treatment: some 20 received Ad26.COV2.S at low or high dose, single or two shots; about 5 received placebo; per-sample allocation not given. Collection of the samples took place on day 63 after the first injection of vaccine or placebo. The protocol was immunoSEQ multiplex PCR, while the TCRdb copy is restricted to in-frame clones and leaves out a portion. The sample shows hundreds of thousands of clones, around 90% of them seen only once. The material was peripheral blood, obtained in a trial of Ad26.COV2.S vaccine versus placebo. The receptors originated from a person between 18 and 60 years old who received the Ad26.COV2.S COVID-19 vaccine or a placebo.

This clone came up a few times. The chain is built from TRBV27 and TRBJ2-3; D unresolved. CDR1 and CDR2 (germline): MNHEY, SMNVEV (reference sequence). This CDR3 contains 11 residues. Trimming removed 6 bases at V and 6 bases at J, with 7 bases between. The CDR3 loop is CASRGWDTQYF. CDR3 in DNA: TGTGCCAGCAGGGGGTGGGATACGCAGTATTTT.

The CDR3 reads CASSQGIKVYGYTF. CDR3 DNA sequence: TGTGCCAGCAGCCAAGGCATTAAGGTTTACGGCTACACCTTC. The rearrangement joins TRBV4-2 to TRBJ1-2, with D uncertain. V was cut by 1 base and J by 8 bases, with 14 bases left in between. The CDR3 runs 14 residues. Germline-derived CDR1 and CDR2 are LGHNA and YNFKEQ.

The CDR3 bases are TGTGCCAGCAGCCACAATGAGGTAATTTACAATGAGCAGTTCTTC. It encodes CASSHNEVIYNEQFF. The chain links TRBV5-6 to TRBJ2-1; D gene ambiguous. The CDR3 runs to 15 residues. With 4 bases removed from V and 4 bases from J, the gap between germline ends came to 15 bases. CDR1 SGHDT and CDR2 YYEEEE come from the germline V gene.

This clone was picked up a small number of times. V is TRBV27 and J is TRBJ1-2, with D possibly being TRBD1 (6 bases). V was shortened by 4 bases and J by 4 bases, with 10 bases between the two germline ends. The germline CDR1 and CDR2 sequences are MNHEY and SMNVEV (reference sequence). CDR3 length: 13 amino acids. The CDR3 nucleotides are TGTGCCAGCAGTTCGGACAGTTTCTATGGCTACACCTTC. Protein sequence: CASSSDSFYGYTF.

V usage is TRBV5-6 and J usage is TRBJ1-6; D unresolved. CDR3 length: 14 amino acids. Germline CDR1 reads SGHDT; CDR2 reads YYEEEE. The V gene lost 4 bases and the J gene lost 7 bases, with 12 bases spanning the gap. As DNA, the CDR3 is TGTGCCAGCAGCCTCCGACCAGCCAATTCACCCCTCCACTTT. This encodes CASSLRPANSPLHF.

V usage is TRBV30 and J usage is TRBJ2-3; 9 nucleotides match TRBD1. Trimming removed 2 bases from V and 10 bases from J; junction bases left unmatched: 13. This CDR3 is 15 amino acids long. The germline gives CDR1 GTSNPN, CDR2 SVGIG (reference sequence). The CDR3 nucleotides are TGTGCCTGGAGTCAAGGTCCGGGACAGGGAAGGGCGCAGTATTTT. This sequence encodes CAWSQGPGQGRAQYF.

V is TRBV19 and J is TRBJ1-5; D is possibly TRBD1 (6 bases). This CDR3 contains 15 residues. The V gene lost 4 bases and the J gene lost 0 bases, with 10 bases spanning the gap. Germline assignment: CDR1 LNHDA and CDR2 SQIVND (reference sequence). DNA for the CDR3: TGTGCCAGTAGTACGACAGGCAATAGCAATCAGCCCCAGCATTTT. Its protein product is CASSTTGNSNQPQHF.

The chain joins TRBV18 to TRBJ1-5, with 10 bases lining up with TRBD1. V was clipped by 3 bases and J by 3 bases; unmatched bases: 5. The CDR3 extends over 16 amino acids. CDR1 KGHSH and CDR2 LQKENI come from the germline V gene. The CDR3 here is CASSPRDRGSNQPQHF. CDR3 in DNA: TGTGCCAGCTCACCGCGGGACAGGGGCTCCAATCAGCCCCAGCATTTT.

This chain joins TRBV19 and TRBJ1-1; D call uncertain. V lost 1 base, J lost 9 bases, and 15 bases lay in between. The CDR3 spans 14 residues. The germline V gene encodes CDR1 LNHDA and CDR2 SQIVND (reference sequence). CDR3 amino acids: CASSIVERAGKAFF. DNA for the CDR3: TGTGCCAGTAGTATAGTGGAGAGGGCCGGCAAAGCTTTCTTT.

The chain carries TRBV11-2 and TRBJ2-7; TRBD1 might be the D (5 bases). The CDR3 contains 13 residues. The V end was cut by 3 bases, the J end by 4 bases, with 10 bases between. CDR1 and CDR2 from the germline V gene are SGHAT and FQNNGV. The CDR3 sequence: CASSFTRDYEQYF. Here the CDR3 DNA reads TGTGCCAGCAGCTTTACCAGGGATTACGAGCAGTACTTC.

V and J are TRBV5-1 and TRBJ1-4; TRBD1 agrees at 9 bases. V was clipped by 4 bases and J by 10 bases; unmatched bases: 14. CDR1 and CDR2 (germline): SGHRS, YFSETQ. The CDR3 is 16 residues long. CDR3 amino acids: CASSPRPRQGEGKLFF. The DNA of the CDR3 is TGCGCCAGCAGCCCCCGACCCCGACAGGGGGAAGGAAAACTGTTTTTT.

The J gene is TRBJ1-5, the V gene TRBV19; D gene uncertain. The V end was cut by 1 base, the J end by 5 bases, with 9 bases between. The CDR3 sequence is 14 residues long. Germline V CDR1 and CDR2: LNHDA, SQIVND (reference sequence). Here the CDR3 reads CASSIASGYQPQHF. DNA of the CDR3: TGTGCCAGTAGTATAGCCAGCGGGTATCAGCCCCAGCATTTT. The full variable domain, its missing parts supplied by reference TRBV19 and TRBJ1-5, is DGGITQSPKYLFRKEGQNVTLSCEQNLNHDAMYWYRQDPGQGLRLIYYSQIVNDFQKGDIAEGYSVSREKKESFPLTVTSAQKNPTAFYLCASSIASGYQPQHFGDGTRLSIL.

The rearrangement joins TRBV14 to TRBJ2-7; D not resolved. The CDR3 has 13 residues. V was shortened by 4 bases and J by 0 bases, with 7 bases between the two germline ends. CDR1 and CDR2 (germline): SGHDN, FVKESK. The CDR3 loop is CASSPASSYEQYF. The DNA for the CDR3 is TGTGCCAGCAGCCCCGCCTCCTCCTACGAGCAGTACTTC. Full variable domain (missing parts from reference TRBV14 and TRBJ2-7): EAGVTQFPSHSVIEKGQTVTLRCDPISGHDNLYWYRRVMGKEIKFLLHFVKESKQDESGMPNNRFLAERTGGTYSTLKVQPAELEDSGVYFCASSPASSYEQYFGPGTRLTVT.

This rearrangement joins TRBV27 to TRBJ2-5; 7 nucleotides align to TRBD2. The CDR3 is 13 residues long. V was pared by 5 bases and J by 5 bases, with 5 bases of the junction left unmatched. CDR1 is MNHEY, CDR2 SMNVEV, per germline (reference sequence). The CDR3 reads CASSRTSIETQYF. CDR3 nucleotide sequence: TGTGCCAGCAGTCGGACTAGTATCGAGACCCAGTACTTC.

This clone was seen once. CDR3 region: CASSPRQQQNTEAFF. CDR3 DNA sequence: TGTGCCAGCTCACCACGCCAGCAGCAGAACACTGAAGCTTTCTTT. J is TRBJ1-1 and V is TRBV18; no clear D. V gave up 1 base and J gave up 1 base, with 10 bases separating them. This CDR3 is built from 15 residues. CDR1 is KGHSH, CDR2 LQKENI, per germline.

The chain couples TRBV5-1 to TRBJ1-1; D gene ambiguous. The CDR3 is 13 amino acids. Trimming removed 1 base from V and 0 bases from J, with 4 bases in between. The V gene's germline CDR1 is SGHRS and CDR2 YFSETQ. CDR3 bases: TGCGCCAGCAGCTTGAATATGAACACTGAAGCTTTCTTT. This codes for CASSLNMNTEAFF.

The CDR3 sequence: CASSFQSPLHF. The DNA of the CDR3 is TGTGCCAGCAGTTTTCAGTCACCCCTCCACTTT. This sequence joins TRBV2 and TRBJ1-6; D gene ambiguous. V lost 5 bases to trimming and J lost 10 bases, with 6 bases between them. The germline V gene has CDR1 SNHLY and CDR2 FYNNEI. The CDR3 loop spans 11 amino acids.

This chain links TRBV19 with TRBJ2-5; D possibly corresponds to TRBD2 (6 bases). The CDR3 runs to 16 residues. Germline V gives CDR1 LNHDA, CDR2 SQIVND (reference sequence). V was trimmed by 5 bases and J by 2 bases, leaving 18 bases between them. CDR3 in DNA: TGTGCCAGTAGTTGGGTCTGGGACTCGATGCAAGAGACCCAGTACTTC. Protein: CASSWVWDSMQETQYF.

This clone was seen a few times. The chain links TRBV6-5 to TRBJ1-2, with a possible D match to TRBD1 (6 bases). Between the trimmed V and J ends, which lost 4 bases and 2 bases, there was a span of 14 bases. Germline V gives CDR1 MNHEY, CDR2 SVGAGI. The CDR3 totals 15 residues. The CDR3 here is CASSFLAGGNYGYTF. The CDR3 DNA reads as TGTGCCAGCAGTTTCCTGGCGGGGGGCAACTATGGCTACACCTTC.

The V and J genes are TRBV4-1 and TRBJ1-2, with 7 bases identical to TRBD1. CDR1 and CDR2 (germline): MGHRA, YSYEKL. With 4 bases clipped from V and 2 bases from J, the junction kept 7 bases outside the gene matches. The CDR3 is 15 residues long. The CDR3 sequence is CASSPIEGQNYGYTF. The CDR3 DNA reads as TGCGCCAGCAGCCCGATCGAGGGACAGAACTATGGCTACACCTTC.

The chain combines TRBV18 with TRBJ2-5; D gene uncertain. Germline V gene sequence: CDR1 KGHSH, CDR2 LQKENI. The V end lost 4 bases, the J end lost 5 bases, and 11 bases lay between the germline ends. The CDR3 is 13 amino acids. CDR3 coding DNA: TGTGCCAGCTCACGATCGGTTTCCGAGACCCAGTACTTC. It translates to CASSRSVSETQYF.

This chain links TRBV5-4 with TRBJ2-3; 8 nucleotides line up with TRBD1. V was pared by 4 bases and J by 1 base, with 5 bases of the junction left unmatched. The CDR3 has 15 residues. Germline CDR1 reads SGHNT; CDR2 reads YYREEE (reference sequence). The CDR3 loop reads CASSQGTGGTDTQYF. The CDR3 nucleotides are TGTGCCAGCAGCCAAGGGACAGGAGGCACAGATACGCAGTATTTT.

V is TRBV7-6 and J is TRBJ2-7; 7 nucleotides align to TRBD2. After removal of 0 bases from V and 3 bases from J, the junction contained 8 bases not matched to a gene. This CDR3 is 16 amino acids long. CDR1 is SGHVS, CDR2 FNYEAQ, per germline. In DNA, the CDR3 is TGTGCCAGCAGCTTAGCAAGTTCGGGGGGAAGCTACGAGCAGTACTTC. It specifies CASSLASSGGSYEQYF.